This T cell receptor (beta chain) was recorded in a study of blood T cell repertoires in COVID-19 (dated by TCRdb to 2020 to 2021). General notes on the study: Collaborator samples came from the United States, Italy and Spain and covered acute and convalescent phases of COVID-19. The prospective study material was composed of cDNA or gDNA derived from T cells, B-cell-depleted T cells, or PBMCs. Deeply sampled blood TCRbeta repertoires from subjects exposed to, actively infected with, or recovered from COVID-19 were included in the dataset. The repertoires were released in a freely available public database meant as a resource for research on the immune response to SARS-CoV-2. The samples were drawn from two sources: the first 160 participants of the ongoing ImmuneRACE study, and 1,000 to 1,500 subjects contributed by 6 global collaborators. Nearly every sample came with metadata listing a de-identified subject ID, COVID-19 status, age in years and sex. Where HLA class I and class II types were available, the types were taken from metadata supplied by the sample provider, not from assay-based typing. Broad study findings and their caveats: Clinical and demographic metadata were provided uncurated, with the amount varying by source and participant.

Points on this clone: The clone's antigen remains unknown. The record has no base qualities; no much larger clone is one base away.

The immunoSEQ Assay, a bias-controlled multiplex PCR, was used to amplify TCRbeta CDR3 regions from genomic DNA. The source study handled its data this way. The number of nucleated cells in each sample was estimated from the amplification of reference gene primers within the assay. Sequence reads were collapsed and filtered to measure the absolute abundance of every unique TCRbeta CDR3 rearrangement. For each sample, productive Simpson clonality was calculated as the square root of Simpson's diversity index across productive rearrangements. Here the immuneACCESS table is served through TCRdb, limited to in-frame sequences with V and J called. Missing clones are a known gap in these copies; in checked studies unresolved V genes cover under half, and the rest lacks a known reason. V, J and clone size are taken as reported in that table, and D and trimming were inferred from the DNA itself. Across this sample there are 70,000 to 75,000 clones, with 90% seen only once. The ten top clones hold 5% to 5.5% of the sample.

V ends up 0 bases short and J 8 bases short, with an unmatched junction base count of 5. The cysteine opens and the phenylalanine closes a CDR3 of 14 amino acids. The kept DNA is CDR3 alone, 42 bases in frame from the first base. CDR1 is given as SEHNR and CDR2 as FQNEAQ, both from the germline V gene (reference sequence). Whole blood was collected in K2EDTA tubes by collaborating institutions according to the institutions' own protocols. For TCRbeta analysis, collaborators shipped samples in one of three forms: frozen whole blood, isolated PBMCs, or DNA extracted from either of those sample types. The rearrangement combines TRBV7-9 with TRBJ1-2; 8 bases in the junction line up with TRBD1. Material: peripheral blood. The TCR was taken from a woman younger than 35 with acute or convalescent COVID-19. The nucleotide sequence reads TGTGCCAGCAGCTTAGCGGACAGGGTGTACGGCTACACCTTC. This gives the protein CASSLADRVYGYTF.